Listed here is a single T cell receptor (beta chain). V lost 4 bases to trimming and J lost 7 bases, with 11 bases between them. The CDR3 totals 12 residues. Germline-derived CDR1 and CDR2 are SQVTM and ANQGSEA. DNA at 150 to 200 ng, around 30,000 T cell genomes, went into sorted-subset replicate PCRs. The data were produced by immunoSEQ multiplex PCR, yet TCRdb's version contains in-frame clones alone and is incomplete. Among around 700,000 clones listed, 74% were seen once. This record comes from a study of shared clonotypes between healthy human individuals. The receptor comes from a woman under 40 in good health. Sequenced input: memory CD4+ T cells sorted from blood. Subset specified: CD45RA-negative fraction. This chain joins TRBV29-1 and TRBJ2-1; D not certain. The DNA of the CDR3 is TGCAGCGTTGTATACTTCGAAAATGAGCAGTTCTTC. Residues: CSVVYFENEQFF.